The clone carrying this T cell receptor (delta chain) came up a few times. Given a far larger clone just one base away, this is likely a sequencing read error. The same CDR3 arises from other DNA sequences in this sample as well. The data stem from a study of γδ T cells in repeated Plasmodium falciparum infection. Study at large: Malian children with intense seasonal malaria exposure were compared with matched Australian children. Timepoints: baseline, immediately before selected infections, and 21 days after every infection. Malaria-naive adults were infected with P. falciparum NF54 four times over around 640 days.

Both TRG and TRD chains were sequenced from each sorted sample. TCRdb re-identified clones in the multiplex PCR reads via CATT. This sample has 45,000 to 60,000 delta-chain clones; roughly 2% occur once, and the top ten carry roughly 25%. Gammadelta T cells were flow-sorted from PBMC into Vgamma9/Vdelta2+ and Vdelta2-negative populations for bulk analysis. Germline CDR1 is TSWWSYY and CDR2 is QGS. This CDR3 comprises 16 residues. Sequencing was done on a sample of gamma-delta T cells from blood. The V gene call reads TRDV1; no J gene was called; the DNA was not compared with TRDD3, the D call given in the table. This TCR was recovered from a pool of human donors (malaria-infected and uninfected, not separated). CDR3 loop: CALGEIRQGYTDKLIF. In DNA, the CDR3 is TGTGCTCTTGGGGAAATCCGTCAGGGGTACACCGATAAACTCATTTTT.